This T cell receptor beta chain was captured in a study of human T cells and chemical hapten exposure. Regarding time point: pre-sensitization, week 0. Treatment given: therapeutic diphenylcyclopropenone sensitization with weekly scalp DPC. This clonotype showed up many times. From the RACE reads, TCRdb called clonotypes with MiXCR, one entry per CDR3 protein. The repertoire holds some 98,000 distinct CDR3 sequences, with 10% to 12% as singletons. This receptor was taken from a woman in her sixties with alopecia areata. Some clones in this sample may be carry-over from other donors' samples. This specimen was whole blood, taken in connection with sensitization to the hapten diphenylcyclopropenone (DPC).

The DNA for the CDR3 is TGCGCCAGCAGCTTGGAGGGCAGTTCACCCCTCCACTTT. Translated, it gives CASSLEGSSPLHF. The chain recombines TRBV5-1 with TRBJ1-6; no reliable D call. Germline loops: CDR1 SGHRS, CDR2 YFSETQ. This CDR3 region has 13 residues. With 0 bases removed from V and 9 bases from J, the gap between germline ends came to 7 bases.